Sequencing of this TCR beta chain was carried out in a study of T-cell reconstitution after alpha-beta-depleted transplantation in children. Study results and limitations: Expanded graft clones numbering several hundred reportedly gave rise to alpha-beta T cells about two months after transplant. By one year post-transplant, T-cell counts and diversity largely arose from T cells that were newly produced.

To note about this clonotype: Its antigen is as yet unknown.

Construction of the TCRbeta library involved unique molecular identifiers. TCRdb analysed the PCR reads with MiXCR anew, one entry per CDR3 protein. The sample includes approximately 300,000 distinct CDR3 sequences, approximately 10% of them seen just once. With V trimmed by 4 bases and J by 7 bases, 9 bases remained unmatched. Germline V gene lookup returns CDR1 PRHDT and CDR2 FYEKMQ (reference sequence). The CDR3 is 15 amino acids. The TCR sequence derives from a male patient aged 2 to 10 who had a stem cell transplant for chronic granulomatous disease, so the T cells may come from the graft donor. This chain links TRBV13 with TRBJ2-5; 10 bases match TRBD2. The sequenced sample was peripheral blood, obtained 180 days after TCRalphabeta/CD19-depleted stem cell transplant. Here the CDR3 reads CASSSRTSGEVTQYF. CDR3 DNA sequence: TGTGCCAGCAGCTCCAGGACTAGCGGTGAGGTGACCCAGTACTTC.